This paragraph reports one T cell receptor (beta chain). What this receptor recognizes is not known. Nothing much larger sits one base from this clone, and base qualities are not available. The library came from the immunoSEQ multiplex PCR assay. A mixture of 60 forward primers for TCR Vbeta segments and 13 reverse primers for TCR Jbeta segments was used in the multiplex PCR. A multiplex PCR assay on genomic DNA amplified the CDR3 region of rearranged TCR beta genes. On the Illumina HiSeq System, the amplified TCR beta libraries were sequenced as 87-base-pair reads. The authors' analysis ran thus. In a later analysis, some 80 million unique TCR beta chains were counted across the 500 to 850 repertoires, and roughly 10 million of these chains were shared by at least two donors. To remove PCR and sequencing errors, raw reads were error-corrected and collapsed into unique sequences using a nearest-neighbor algorithm that merged closely related sequences. To assign V, D and J gene segments, CDR3 sequences were aligned to IMGT reference sequences. Each retained sequence needed at least a six-nucleotide match to both a V gene segment and a J gene segment. Rearrangements were classified as productive when the CDR3 lacked stop codons and remained in frame with V and J, and all other rearrangements were classified as non-productive. CDR3 was defined according to IMGT convention as the region running from the second conserved V-encoded cysteine to the conserved J-encoded phenylalanine. In an earlier analysis of just under 600 of the donors, sequences lacking an unambiguous match to a single V gene segment were excluded. In an earlier analysis of roughly 600 of the donors, a V segment was called functional when productive rearrangements were above 56.7%, and segregating when the standard deviation between donors exceeded 5%. A statistical classification framework was built to diagnose cytomegalovirus status from the catalog of TCR beta chain sequences. A later analysis assigned V and J genes by comparing TCR nucleotide sequences with IMGT/GENE-DB human TR gene sequences. In a later analysis, CDR3 sequences and most-parsimonious VDJ recombination scenarios were assigned using the TCRdist pipeline. In a later analysis, every TCR beta chain was defined by the combination of its CDR3 amino acid sequence and its V-gene family, and reads without a unique V-gene family were dropped. To address suspected cross-contamination and a sequencing artifact, a later analysis removed a few hundred highly shared, low-generation-probability nucleotide sequences. A later analysis calculated a clonal expansion index for each public chain from normalized within-repertoire ranks of inferred template counts. In a later analysis, generation probabilities were computed with a VDJ recombination model fitted to out-of-frame rearrangements, and the resulting probabilities were checked against IGoR. In a later analysis, TCR-TCR, TCR-HLA and TCR-CMV co-occurrence was scored with hypergeometric tests, and a repertoire-size bias correction was applied to TCR pairs. To estimate false discovery rates, a later analysis permuted the HLA or CMV assignments 20 times. A later analysis grouped co-occurring TCRs with DBSCAN, adding TCRdist sequence similarity when clustering within HLA-allele-positive subsets. Co-occurrence clustering excluded repertoires with fewer than 30,000 or more than 120,000 public chains, plus five with anomalous nucleotide sharing. The clones in this table, taken by TCRdb from immuneACCESS, are in-frame only. Not every clone is retained; where verified, under half of the shortfall comes from an unresolved V gene, and the cause of the rest is unknown. D and trimming come from the DNA, and the V and J calls and clone size come from that table. The sample table holds 95,000 to 150,000 clones, of which more than 70% were seen once. The ten largest make up about 9.1% of the sample.

The cohort comprised around 700 healthy bone marrow donors. At the time of sampling, every cohort member was nominally healthy, though immune exposures that went unrecorded were likely present. The donor was CMV seropositive and was included in the group of around 300 seropositive cohort members. A peripheral blood sample was provided by each donor, and peripheral blood mononuclear cells were used for TCR beta sequencing. The Qiagen DNeasy Blood Extraction Kit was used to extract genomic DNA from the blood cell samples. The record originates from a study of cytomegalovirus exposure and HLA in healthy donors (dated by TCRdb to the late 2010s). About the investigation overall: According to an earlier analysis of several hundred of the donors, roughly 180 million T cells yielded approximately 120 million unique TCR beta sequences and about 300 Gb of sequence data. An early release that covered approximately 600 HLA-typed donors contained about 300 gigabases of sequencing data and around 80 million unique TCR sequences. The genetic ancestry cluster associated with self-reported Caucasian donors included 81% of the roughly 380 genotyped donors. The study aimed to test whether signatures of past pathogen exposure could be identified by cataloging public T cell receptors. The study profiled the T cell repertoires of about 720 subjects by immunosequencing and related them to cytomegalovirus serostatus. Along with the approximately 650-subject first cohort, a separate validation cohort of over a hundred different subjects was used. High-throughput TCR immunosequencing, statistical association of individual TCRs with disease status, and machine learning were combined to predict cytomegalovirus infection status. In a later analysis, previously published TCR beta repertoires from 550 to 750 donors were re-analyzed and high-resolution HLA genotyping was added so that TCR occurrence patterns could be studied. Rather than using new phenotypic data, the later analysis identified candidate immune exposures from TCR beta sequences and from how often those sequences occurred across donors. In an earlier analysis of a few hundred of the donors, high-throughput TCR beta sequencing was used to judge whether each TCR beta V gene segment behaved as functional or pseudogenic. Donor age, sex, ethnicity and CMV serostatus were collected together with the repertoire data. In a later genetic analysis, genome-wide SNP genotypes for about 65% of the roughly 670 donors were used, and that subset was treated as a discovery cohort. Every repertoire in the discovery cohort had been generated on one and the same sequencing platform. HLA typing covered class I and class II loci at four-digit resolution. The number of donors typed differed by locus, with 629-630 for A, B, C, DRB1 and DQB1, roughly 520 for DQA1, 600 to 610 for DPA1, and 472 for DPB1. Roughly 5 DR-DQ haplotypes were treated as single units for association and clustering because of strong linkage in the cohort. Among around 400 genotyped donors of the cohort, an average of about 240,000 unique TCR beta nucleotide sequences were sequenced per donor, 15% to 20% of them non-productive.

General study outcomes and caveats: In a later genetic analysis, fewer N-insertions in productive TCRs were reported among donors in an Asian-associated ancestry cluster than the roughly 710-donor mean. Specific HLA alleles were associated with around 18,000 TCR beta sequences at a false discovery rate of 0.05 in a later analysis. A cluster of highly shared sequence variants was judged likely to represent a technical artifact of the sequencing pipeline. Correlated functional status among segregating V segments might reflect linkage disequilibrium, but an unknown experimental factor could not be ruled out. In an earlier analysis of 500 to 650 of the donors, most TCR beta V segments appeared in productive rearrangements about 87% or about 30% of the time, broadly matching IMGT annotations. A later analysis found that TCR association rates varied across HLA loci, with DRB1 alleles showing the most associated TCRs and HLA-C alleles the fewest. Only TCR beta chains were sequenced in this cohort, and the absence of alpha or paired-chain data limited detectable features. According to the authors, the approach could potentially be generalized to other disease states and immunological phenotypes. In both the original and validation cohorts, the classifier was reported to diagnose cytomegalovirus status with high specificity and sensitivity. In a later analysis, several top co-occurrence clusters were reported to appear linked to parvovirus B19, influenza, CMV and Epstein-Barr virus. Compared with equally common non-associated chains, HLA-associated TCR beta chains in a later analysis were more clonally expanded and had lower generation probabilities. Because some donors lacked HLA typing at each locus, the association tests relied only on the typed subset. In vitro tests confirmed that a few of the cytomegalovirus-associated TCR beta chains recognize cytomegalovirus antigens. A total of around 150 TCR beta chains were listed by the study as associated with cytomegalovirus. About 17 rarely observed V segments, including chromosome 9 orphons, were excluded from the earlier analysis of 550 to 700 of the donors because counts were too low. In a later analysis, most CMV-associated TCR beta chains were found to appear HLA-restricted, with HLA associations seemingly driven largely by CMV exposure. Strong co-occurrence of HLA alleles, especially DR and DQ, made assigning TCR associations to individual alleles difficult. V-gene and J-gene trimming of TCR beta chains was associated with a missense DCLRE1C variant in a later genetic analysis, and the association was replicated in an independent cohort. A further reported finding was that TCR beta sequences accurately predicted the HLA-A and HLA-B alleles for most subjects in the first cohort. Presence/absence analyses assumed roughly uniform sequencing depth across donors, an assumption that may not hold. CMV serostatus was the only immune exposure information available for the cohort. Most TCR sequences were seen in very few donors, while some public TCRs were found in many individuals.

The source is a woman aged 45-60 years in good health and CMV-seropositive. Sequencing was done on a sample of PBMCs.

In nucleotide form, the sequence is TGTGCCAGCAGTCCGGGACAGGGGGTCTCCTACGAGCAGTACTTC. Translated, it reads CASSPGQGVSYEQYF. This sequence uses TRBV6-5 and TRBJ2-7, and TRBD1 matches 11 of the central bases. The junction shows trimming of 5 bases on V and 0 bases on J, and the gene matches do not reach 3 bases of it. Measured from the cysteine to the phenylalanine, the CDR3 is 15 residues long. Of all the DNA, just the CDR3 is kept, 45 bases in frame from base 1. CDR1 and CDR2 (MNHEY, SVGAGI) derive from the germline V gene.